These 7 T cell receptor beta chains came from one sample sequenced in a study of OX40 agonist ivuxolimab in advanced cancers. Here immunoSEQ multiplex PCR was the method, and the copy in TCRdb shows in-frame clones only, minus some. The sample yields approximately 100,000 clones, roughly 89% seen once. The source was CD4+ or CD8+ T cells sorted from blood, collected in a trial of the OX40 agonist ivuxolimab. The receptor source for this set is an adult with an advanced solid tumor such as melanoma, head and neck, liver or kidney cancer.

The gene calls are TRBV5-5 and TRBJ1-6; a weak D match, TRBD1 (5 bases). This CDR3 is 15 amino acids long. Germline CDR1 is SGHKS and CDR2 is YYEKEE (reference sequence). Trimming removed 0 bases from V and 7 bases from J, with 11 bases in between. The CDR3 is CASSLGAGVNSPLHF. In DNA form, the CDR3 reads TGTGCCAGCAGCTTGGGGGCGGGGGTAAATTCACCCCTCCACTTT.

The CDR3 nucleotides read TGTGCCAGCATGACCCCCGGGGGCACTGAAGCTTTCTTT. This encodes CASMTPGGTEAFF. This chain joins TRBV28 and TRBJ1-1; TRBD1 is a possible D gene (5 bases). Germline V gene sequence: CDR1 MDHEN, CDR2 SYDVKM. Trimming pared 7 bases from V and 4 bases from J, leaving 13 bases between. The CDR3 consists of 13 residues.

The rearrangement joins TRBV9 to TRBJ2-7; D is undetermined. CDR3 length: 14 amino acids. Germline V gives CDR1 SGDLS, CDR2 YYNGEE. Deletions cut 2 bases from V and 0 bases from J, with 9 bases between. The DNA of the CDR3 is TGTGCCAGCAGCGTTGAGGAGAGCTCCTACGAGCAGTACTTC. It codes for CASSVEESSYEQYF.

The J gene is TRBJ2-7, the V gene TRBV7-6; 10 bases agree with TRBD1. Germline values: CDR1 SGHVS, CDR2 FNYEAQ. Trimming at V came to 4 bases and at J to 3 bases, leaving 6 bases not matched to a gene. This CDR3 is 15 amino acids long. The DNA for the CDR3 is TGTGCCAGCAGCTCAAACCGGGACAGGGGCTACGAGCAGTACTTC. Its translation is CASSSNRDRGYEQYF.

The chain joins TRBV6-6 to TRBJ1-4; 8 bases align to TRBD1. Germline CDR1 MNHNY, CDR2 SVGAGI (reference sequence). J lost 4 bases, V lost 7 bases, and 2 bases had no gene match. This CDR3 spans 13 amino acids. DNA of the CDR3: TGTGCCAGCATACAGGGGGGTAATGAAAAACTGTTTTTT. Amino acid sequence: CASIQGGNEKLFF.

The chain is built from TRBV2 and TRBJ2-7; D is possibly TRBD1 or TRBD2 (5 bases each). V gave up 6 bases and J gave up 3 bases, with 18 bases separating them. Germline V gene sequence: CDR1 SNHLY, CDR2 FYNNEI. The CDR3 totals 15 residues. CDR3 sequence reads: CASRGPGGPNYEQYF. The CDR3 nucleotides read TGTGCCAGCAGGGGACCCGGAGGTCCTAACTACGAGCAGTACTTC.

The gene calls are TRBV28 and TRBJ2-7; a weak D match, TRBD2 (5 bases). The CDR3 spans 13 residues. Trimming took 3 bases from V and 3 from J, leaving 9 bases between them. The germline V gene has CDR1 MDHEN and CDR2 SYDVKM. In nucleotides, the CDR3 is TGTGCCAGCAGTTTCCCGGGATTCTACGAGCAGTACTTC. Translating gives CASSFPGFYEQYF.